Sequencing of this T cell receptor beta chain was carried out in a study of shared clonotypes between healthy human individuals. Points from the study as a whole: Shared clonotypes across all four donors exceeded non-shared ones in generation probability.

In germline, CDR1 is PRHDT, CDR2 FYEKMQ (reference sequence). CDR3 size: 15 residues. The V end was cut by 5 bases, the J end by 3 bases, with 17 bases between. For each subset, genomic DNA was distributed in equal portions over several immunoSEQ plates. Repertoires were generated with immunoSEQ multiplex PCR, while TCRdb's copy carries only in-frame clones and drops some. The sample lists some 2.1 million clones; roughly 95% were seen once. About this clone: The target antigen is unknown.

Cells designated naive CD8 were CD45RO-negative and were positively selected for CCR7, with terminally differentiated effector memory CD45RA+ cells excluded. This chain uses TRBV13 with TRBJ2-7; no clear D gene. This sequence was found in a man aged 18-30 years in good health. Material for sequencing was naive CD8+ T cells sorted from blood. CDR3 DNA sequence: TGTGCCAGCAGCCCTCTTAATTCGGAGTTCTACGAGCAGTACTTC. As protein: CASSPLNSEFYEQYF.